Listed below are T cell receptor beta chains from one sample, sequenced in a study of T-cell memory formation after mild COVID-19. TCRdb ran MiXCR on the 5' RACE reads and lists one entry per CDR3 protein. This repertoire shows hundreds of thousands of distinct CDR3 sequences, roughly 18% found once; its top ten account for about 12%. Material for sequencing was PBMCs or a T cell subset sorted from them (not recorded which). These TCRs come from an adult woman who had mild COVID-19 (a few samples of this study predate the infection). Cell type and time point are not known. CDR3s include the opening cysteine and the closing phenylalanine or tryptophan. A D gene is named only where the DNA matches it firmly. Not every row has a clone size; where given, it reads once, few, many or a size class.

>TRBD2|many|TRBJ2-1|TRBV7-9
CASSLATWREVDEQFF
TGTGCCAGCAGCTTAGCGACTTGGCGGGAGGTCGATGAGCAGTTCTTC
>TRBD2|-|TRBJ2-2|TRBV7-2
CASSLVPSGSIGELFF
TGTGCCAGCAGCTTAGTGCCTAGCGGGTCGATCGGGGAGCTGTTTTTT
>-|few|TRBJ2-5|TRBV6-6
CASSYVYGTQETQYF
TGTGCCAGCAGTTACGTTTATGGGACCCAAGAGACCCAGTACTTC
>-|-|TRBJ1-1|TRBV24-1
CATSVGTEAFF
TGTGCCACCAGCGTCGGAACTGAAGCTTTCTTT
>-|many|TRBJ2-7|TRBV9
CASSVGSANYEQYF
TGTGCCAGCAGCGTAGGTTCGGCCAACTACGAGCAGTACTTC
>-|few|TRBJ1-1|TRBV29-1
CSVQAGYGVGTEAFF
TGCAGCGTCCAGGCAGGGTATGGGGTCGGGACTGAAGCTTTCTTT
>-|few|TRBJ2-1|TRBV6-5
CASSLFSGLSYNEQFF
TGTGCCAGCAGCCTGTTCTCGGGGCTCTCATACAATGAGCAGTTCTTC
>-|-|TRBJ1-2|TRBV4-1
CASSPVGATTNYGYTF
TGCGCCAGCAGTCCGGTCGGGGCGACCACTAACTATGGCTACACCTTC
>TRBD2|few|TRBJ2-1|TRBV12-5
CASGFRSGLALGGGSYNEQFF
TGTGCTAGTGGTTTCCGATCAGGACTAGCCCTGGGGGGAGGCTCCTACAATGAGCAGTTCTTC
>-|few|TRBJ1-1|TRBV6-5
CASSYSGGFRAEAFF
TGTGCCAGCAGTTACTCCGGCGGGTTTCGGGCTGAAGCTTTCTTT
>-|few|TRBJ2-2|TRBV4-1
CASSQGGTFTGELFF
TGCGCCAGCAGCCAAGGCGGGACTTTCACCGGGGAGCTGTTTTTT
>-|few|TRBJ1-1|TRBV7-2
CASSLLSGMNTEAFF
TGTGCCAGCAGCTTATTATCAGGAATGAACACTGAAGCTTTCTTT
>TRBD2|few|TRBJ2-7|TRBV14
CASSYSGRGPYEQYF
TGTGCCAGCAGCTATAGCGGGAGGGGCCCCTACGAGCAGTACTTC
>-|-|TRBJ2-2|TRBV6-2/TRBV6-3
CASSYSIGRTGELFF
TGTGCCAGCAGTTACTCGATAGGCCGTACCGGGGAGCTGTTTTTT
>-|-|TRBJ2-1|TRBV7-8
CASKGTRVLNEQFF
TGTGCCAGCAAAGGGACACGGGTTCTCAATGAGCAGTTCTTC
>-|few|TRBJ2-4|TRBV6-1
CASSVFGLDPIQYF
TGTGCCAGCAGTGTTTTCGGGCTAGACCCCATTCAGTACTTC
>-|few|TRBJ2-5|TRBV5-1
CASSTGPTQYF
TGCGCCAGCAGCACCGGGCCGACCCAGTACTTC
>TRBD2|few|TRBJ2-1|TRBV5-6
CASSWERGGVFNEQFF
TGTGCCAGCAGCTGGGAGCGGGGGGGGGTCTTCAATGAGCAGTTCTTC
>-|-|TRBJ2-1|TRBV6-6
CASSSPGTNEQFF
TGTGCCAGCAGTTCGCCCGGGACTAATGAGCAGTTCTTC
>TRBD2|-|TRBJ2-1|TRBV2
CASSEAAGTSKQFF
TGTGCCAGCAGTGAAGCTGCCGGGACTAGCAAGCAGTTCTTC
>TRBD1|-|TRBJ2-7|TRBV5-1
CASSQTGGSSSYEQYF
TGCGCCAGCAGCCAGACAGGGGGCTCCAGCTCCTACGAGCAGTACTTC
>TRBD1|few|TRBJ2-1|TRBV7-6
CASSSLANRGVSLQFF
TGTGCCAGCAGTTCTCTCGCCAACAGGGGGGTTTCGTTACAGTTCTTC
>-|-|TRBJ2-7|TRBV29-1
CSVERNYEQYF
TGCAGCGTTGAGCGGAACTACGAGCAGTACTTC
>-|few|TRBJ2-3|TRBV7-9
CAGLPGASTDTQYF
TGTGCCGGCCTACCGGGGGCAAGCACAGATACGCAGTATTTT
>-|few|TRBJ2-3|TRBV24-1
CATSDPGPTDTQYF
TGTGCCACCAGTGACCCCGGGCCCACAGATACGCAGTATTTT
>-|-|TRBJ1-5|TRBV7-2
CASSLRAGGAVANQPQHF
TGTGCCAGCAGCCTTAGGGCGGGGGGCGCCGTAGCAAATCAGCCCCAGCATTTT
>-|-|TRBJ2-7|TRBV3-1
CASSQPGPRSYEQYF
TGTGCCAGCAGCCAACCGGGACCGCGCTCCTACGAGCAGTACTTC
>-|many|TRBJ2-7|TRBV15
CATSSLRGSYEQYF
TGTGCCACCAGCAGTCTCAGGGGATCCTACGAGCAGTACTTC
>-|-|TRBJ2-5|TRBV30
CAWSVSGPETQYF
TGTGCCTGGAGTGTCTCTGGGCCAGAGACCCAGTACTTC
>-|few|TRBJ1-2|TRBV5-1
CASSLVGVGGYANYGYTF
TGCGCCAGCAGCTTGGTTGGGGTTGGGGGATACGCTAACTATGGCTACACCTTC
>-|few|TRBJ2-1|TRBV7-9
CASSFGGPGYNEQFF
TGTGCCAGCAGCTTCGGGGGCCCAGGTTACAATGAGCAGTTCTTC
>-|many|TRBJ2-1|TRBV6-5
CASSGDAVRDEQFF
TGTGCCAGCAGTGGTGACGCGGTCCGCGATGAGCAGTTCTTC
>TRBD2|-|TRBJ2-1|TRBV7-2
CASSLERLAGGLYNEQFF
TGTGCCAGCAGCTTAGAGAGACTAGCGGGAGGACTTTACAATGAGCAGTTCTTC
>-|few|TRBJ2-1|TRBV27
CASSLYARNNEQFF
TGTGCCAGCAGTTTATATGCTAGGAACAATGAGCAGTTCTTC
>TRBD1|many|TRBJ1-3|TRBV4-1
CASSLDRGAGNTIYF
TGCGCCAGCAGCCTGGACAGGGGGGCTGGAAACACCATATATTTT
>TRBD1|-|TRBJ2-7|TRBV9
CASSHGPRGTAPYEQYF
TGTGCCAGCAGCCACGGTCCGAGGGGGACAGCTCCCTACGAGCAGTACTTC
>-|-|TRBJ1-2|TRBV7-9
CASSLGALLDPHRPSGYTF
TGTGCCAGCAGCTTAGGGGCCCTCTTAGACCCACACCGCCCGTCGGGCTACACCTTC
>-|-|TRBJ2-2|TRBV20-1
CSARVRATGELFF
TGCAGTGCTAGAGTACGGGCCACCGGGGAGCTGTTTTTT
>TRBD2|-|TRBJ2-1|TRBV9
CASSPWDSGDHEQFF
TGTGCCAGCAGCCCCTGGGATAGCGGGGACCATGAGCAGTTCTTC
>-|few|TRBJ2-3|TRBV6-5
CASSYSSPSSQRGTDTQYF
TGTGCCAGCAGTTACTCCTCTCCTAGCAGCCAACGCGGCACAGATACGCAGTATTTT
>TRBD1|-|TRBJ2-7|TRBV5-1
CASSTGQGEAYEQYF
TGCGCCAGCAGCACTGGACAGGGGGAGGCCTACGAGCAGTACTTC
>-|-|TRBJ2-7|TRBV7-9
CASSPVVGHTYEQYF
TGTGCCAGCAGCCCAGTTGTTGGACACACCTACGAGCAGTACTTC
>TRBD2|few|TRBJ2-3|TRBV4-2
CASSQGLAGRLSSTDTQYF
TGTGCCAGCAGCCAAGGACTAGCGGGCAGACTTTCTAGCACAGATACGCAGTATTTT
>TRBD1|-|TRBJ1-1|TRBV24-1
CATSSGQGGMNTEAFF
TGTGCCACCAGTTCTGGACAGGGCGGAATGAACACTGAAGCTTTCTTT
>TRBD2|many|TRBJ2-3|TRBV7-2
CASSLVLAGFYSTDTQYF
TGTGCCAGCAGCTTAGTACTAGCGGGCTTTTATAGCACAGATACGCAGTATTTT
>TRBD1|-|TRBJ2-3|TRBV9
CASSRDRVVSTDTQYF
TGTGCCAGCAGCAGGGACAGGGTGGTCAGCACAGATACGCAGTATTTT
>-|-|TRBJ2-1|TRBV6-5
CASSYQGYNEQFF
TGTGCCAGCAGTTACCAGGGGTACAATGAGCAGTTCTTC
>-|-|TRBJ2-7|TRBV12-3/TRBV12-4
CASSFVMDSIYEQYF
TGTGCCAGCAGTTTCGTCATGGACAGCATCTACGAGCAGTACTTC
>TRBD1|-|TRBJ2-7|TRBV5-1
CASSFNPGQGSYEQYF
TGCGCCAGCAGCTTCAACCCGGGACAGGGCTCCTACGAGCAGTACTTC
>TRBD1|few|TRBJ2-5|TRBV9
CASSAWTGAVETQYF
TGTGCCAGCAGCGCCTGGACAGGGGCGGTAGAGACCCAGTACTTC
>TRBD2|-|TRBJ2-1|TRBV6-2/TRBV6-3
CASRFGGNGNEQFF
TGTGCCAGCCGATTCGGGGGGAACGGCAATGAGCAGTTCTTC
>-|-|TRBJ2-3|TRBV6-1
CASKRGASGSDTQYF
TGTGCCAGCAAAAGGGGGGCTAGCGGATCCGATACGCAGTATTTT
>-|-|TRBJ1-2|TRBV18
CASSPPWGHYGYTF
TGTGCCAGCTCACCACCGTGGGGGCACTATGGCTACACCTTC
>TRBD2|many|TRBJ2-1|TRBV4-2
CASSQGPFRAGGGNEQFF
TGTGCCAGCAGCCAAGGCCCGTTTAGGGCGGGAGGGGGCAATGAGCAGTTCTTC
>TRBD2|-|TRBJ2-3|TRBV6-4
CASRETSGRDTQYF
TGTGCCAGCAGAGAGACTAGCGGGAGGGATACGCAGTATTTT
>TRBD1|few|TRBJ1-1|TRBV6-5
CASRSGQTNTEAFF
TGTGCCAGCAGGTCGGGACAGACGAACACTGAAGCTTTCTTT